This T cell receptor (beta chain) appears in the sequencing data of a study of regulatory T cells in long-lasting Graves disease. Researchers made TCR beta libraries by using iRepertoire HTBI primers and running Arm-PCR on CDR3 regions. One entry per CDR3 protein results from TCRdb running MiXCR on the multiplex PCR reads. This table holds about 200,000 distinct CDR3 sequences, about 16% found once. The V gene lost 5 bases and the J gene lost 0 bases, with 2 bases spanning the gap. This CDR3 region has 12 residues. This clonotype appeared many times. Its antigen remains unknown. Points from the study as a whole: Favored usage of TRBV28, TRBJ1-2 and TRBJ2-5 was recorded in persistent disease.

The time point denotes: newly diagnosed GD, antithyroid drugs for less than 3 months. Preparation of the TCR library used RNA extracted from PBMCs. The genes are TRBV12-3 or TRBV12-4 and TRBJ1-5; D is unclear. The sample here was peripheral blood mononuclear cells (PBMCs), taken at new diagnosis, from a patient treated with antithyroid drugs. The clonotype was recovered from a female donor with Graves disease. CDR3 in DNA: TGTGCCAGCAGTGATAGCAATCAGCCCCAGCATTTT. Amino acids: CASSDSNQPQHF.